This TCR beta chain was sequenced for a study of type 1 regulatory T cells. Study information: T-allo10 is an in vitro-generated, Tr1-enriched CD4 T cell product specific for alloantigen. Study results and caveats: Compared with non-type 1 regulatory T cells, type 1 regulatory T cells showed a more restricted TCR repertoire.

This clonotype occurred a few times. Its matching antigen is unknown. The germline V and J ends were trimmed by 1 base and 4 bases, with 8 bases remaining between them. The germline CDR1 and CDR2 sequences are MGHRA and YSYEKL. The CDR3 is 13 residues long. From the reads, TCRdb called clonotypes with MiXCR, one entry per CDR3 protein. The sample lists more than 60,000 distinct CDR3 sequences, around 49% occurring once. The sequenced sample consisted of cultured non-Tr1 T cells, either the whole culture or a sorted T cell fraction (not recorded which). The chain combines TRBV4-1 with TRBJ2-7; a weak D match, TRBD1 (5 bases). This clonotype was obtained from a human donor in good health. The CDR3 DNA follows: TGCGCCAGCAGCCAAGGACAGAATTACGAGCAGTACTTC. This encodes CASSQGQNYEQYF.